The sequence of this T cell receptor beta chain was determined in a study of cytomegalovirus exposure and HLA in healthy donors. Broader study findings: A later analysis found common viral pathogens apparently linked to several of the most significant clusters. Reports indicated that the classifier achieved high specificity and sensitivity in diagnosing cytomegalovirus status. The listing of 150 to 200 TCR beta chains classed them as cytomegalovirus-associated.

Notes on this clone: Its matching antigen is unknown.

In the PCR, 60 Vbeta and 13 Jbeta primers were used. Libraries were prepared by immunoSEQ multiplex PCR; TCRdb keeps only in-frame clonotypes and omits some of them. Of about 43,000 clones in the sample, 60% to 80% were seen once. Germline assignment: CDR1 SGHKS and CDR2 YYEKEE (reference sequence). CDR3 size: 15 residues. V shed 4 bases and J 3 bases; nucleotides not matched to a gene: 7. The TCR was taken from a man younger than 45 in good health and CMV-seronegative. The sequencing input was PBMCs. The V call is TRBV5-5, the J call TRBJ1-5, with TRBD1 matching over 7 bases. CDR3 nucleotide sequence: TGTGCCAGCAGCCCCTCGGGACAGCACAATCAGCCCCAGCATTTT. This codes for CASSPSGQHNQPQHF.